The 31 T cell receptor beta chains presented below share a single source sample, sequenced in a study of blood T cells in healthy people across ages. It was with a sample-barcoded 5' primer and a J-beta primer mix that a second PCR of roughly 6 to 11 cycles was run. TCRdb recomputed calls from the 5' RACE reads with MiXCR, one row per CDR3 protein. The top ten clones hold around 13% of a sample with about 1.1 million distinct CDR3 sequences, around two fifths of them seen once. Sequencing was performed on blood. These receptors were obtained from a man aged 18 to 29 in good health.

The rearrangement links TRBV7-2 to TRBJ1-2; the D gene is possibly TRBD1 (5 bases). The length of the CDR3 is 15 residues. Trimming left V 1 base short and J 4 bases short, with 13 bases between. Germline CDR1 and CDR2: SGHTA and FQGNSA. CDR3 protein: CASSLGSAGVYGYTF. CDR3 nucleotide sequence: TGTGCCAGCAGCTTAGGTTCCGCGGGGGTCTATGGCTACACCTTC.

This clonotype has more than one count but fewer than ten. J is TRBJ1-4 and V is TRBV2, with D possibly being TRBD1 (6 bases). The V end lost 6 bases, the J end lost 1 base, and 15 bases lay between the germline ends. The CDR3 totals 16 residues. In germline, CDR1 is SNHLY, CDR2 FYNNEI. The chain's CDR3 is CASREQGYGTNEKLFF. The CDR3 region has the DNA TGTGCCAGCAGGGAACAGGGCTATGGAACTAATGAAAAACTGTTTTTT.

CDR3 nucleotide sequence: TGTGCCAGCAGCTTACTGTTACGGGACAGAGAAGGTGGCTACACCTTC. This translates into CASSLLLRDREGGYTF. The J gene is TRBJ1-2, the V gene TRBV11-2, with 7 nucleotides matching TRBD1. This CDR3 has 16 amino acids. CDR1 and CDR2 from the germline V gene are SGHAT and FQNNGV. The V segment lost 2 bases and the J segment 7 bases; nucleotides outside the gene matches: 13.

V and J are TRBV10-3 and TRBJ2-7, with D perhaps being TRBD1 or TRBD2 (5 bases each). The CDR3 sequence is 14 residues long. Trimming took off 4 bases at V and 7 bases at J, with 17 bases between the two ends. Germline V lookup: CDR1 ENHRY, CDR2 SYGVKD. CDR3 sequence: CAISGGDRYNEQYF. CDR3 sequence (DNA): TGTGCCATCAGTGGAGGGGATCGATACAATGAGCAGTACTTC.

V and J are TRBV25-1 and TRBJ1-2; D may be TRBD1 (5 bases). The CDR3 extends over 15 amino acids. Germline assignment: CDR1 MGHDK and CDR2 SYGVNS. V was shortened by 6 bases and J by 0 bases, with 14 bases between the two germline ends. The CDR3 sequence is CASRPEGWANYGYTF. CDR3 bases: TGTGCCAGCAGGCCCGAGGGGTGGGCTAACTATGGCTACACCTTC.

This clonotype turned up a few times. Written as DNA, the CDR3 is TGTGCCAGCAGTTTACCAGCCTCAAATGAGCAGTTCTTC. It encodes CASSLPASNEQFF. The chain recombines TRBV12-3 or TRBV12-4 with TRBJ2-1; D unresolved. The ends were cut back, 2 bases at V and 7 bases at J, with 9 bases in the middle. This CDR3 comprises 13 residues.

The J gene is TRBJ1-1, the V gene TRBV7-9; D is unclear. V was cut by 5 bases and J by 3 bases, with 10 bases left in between. This CDR3 region has 13 residues. CDR1 and CDR2 from the germline V gene are SEHNR and FQNEAQ (reference sequence). CDR3 DNA: TGTGCCAGCAGCGATCGGACGTACACTGAAGCTTTCTTT. It encodes CASSDRTYTEAFF.

The chain employs TRBV7-2 and TRBJ1-2; 7 bases align to TRBD1. Germline trimming cut 5 bases from V and 4 bases from J; bases unmatched to any gene: 10. This CDR3 is built from 15 residues. The germline gives CDR1 SGHTA, CDR2 FQGNSA. The CDR3 region has the DNA TGTGCCAGCAGCCTACTACCGACAGGGATCTATGGCTACACCTTC. Translated: CASSLLPTGIYGYTF.

V is TRBV3-1 and J is TRBJ1-5; no reliable D call. The CDR3 length is 13 residues. Trimming stripped 0 bases from V and 7 bases from J, with 7 bases between. Germline loops: CDR1 LGHDT, CDR2 YNNKEL (reference sequence). In nucleotides, the CDR3 is TGTGCCAGCAGCCAAGAACCCAGCCAGCCCCAGCATTTT. Translation gives CASSQEPSQPQHF.

The chain combines TRBV7-2 with TRBJ2-2, with D unresolved. V dropped 4 bases and J dropped 4 bases, with 16 bases sitting between them. This CDR3 spans 16 amino acids. CDR1 and CDR2 from the germline V gene are SGHTA and FQGNSA. The CDR3, as DNA: TGTGCCAGCAGCTCCCGAGTGATTACGGGCACCGGGGAGCTGTTTTTT. Translation gives CASSSRVITGTGELFF.

This clonotype was observed a handful of times. The chain combines TRBV5-1 with TRBJ2-5; D may be TRBD1 (5 bases). The J call may be mistaken, given a closer DNA end match to TRBJ2-7. CDR1 is SGHRS, CDR2 YFSETQ, per germline. The CDR3 sequence is 14 residues long. CDR3 nucleotide sequence: TGCGCCAGCAGCTTGTGGCAGGGATCCAGCGAGCAGTACTTC. Amino acids: CASSLWQGSSEQYF.

This rearrangement joins TRBV6-1 to TRBJ1-2; D is perhaps TRBD1 (6 bases). The V end lost 6 bases, the J end lost 5 bases, and 16 bases lay between the germline ends. This CDR3 has 14 residues. The germline gives CDR1 MNHNS, CDR2 SASEGT. The CDR3 DNA sequence: TGTGCCAGCAGCGAGAACAGGGCCCCGTATGGCTACACCTTC. Its translation is CASSENRAPYGYTF.

The chain combines TRBV7-9 with TRBJ1-4; no reliable D call. Trimming removed 1 base from V and 10 bases from J, with 13 bases in between. The CDR3 totals 14 residues. From germline, CDR1 is SEHNR and CDR2 FQNEAQ (reference sequence). CDR3 nucleotide sequence: TGTGCCAGCAGCTTAGTTGCAGGTTCCGGAAAACTGTTTTTT. This sequence encodes CASSLVAGSGKLFF. Drawing the rest from reference TRBV7-9 and TRBJ1-4, the complete variable domain is DTGVSQNPRHKITKRGQNVTFRCDPISEHNRLYWYRQTLGQGPEFLTYFQNEAQLEKSRLLSDRFSAERPKGSFSTLEIQRTEQGDSAMYLCASSLVAGSGKLFFGSGTQLSVL.

Only a few counts were recorded for this clonotype. The chain uses TRBV7-2 and TRBJ2-3; D tentatively reads TRBD1 or TRBD2 (5 bases each). Trimming stripped 5 bases from V and 2 bases from J, with 11 bases between. The germline V gene has CDR1 SGHTA and CDR2 FQGNSA. The CDR3 extends over 14 amino acids. CDR3 DNA: TGTGCCAGCAGCGAGGGACCATACACAGATACGCAGTATTTT. Its protein is CASSEGPYTDTQYF.

This clonotype showed up many times. J is TRBJ2-3 and V is TRBV12-3 or TRBV12-4; no clear D gene. V was clipped by 3 bases and J by 2 bases, with 9 bases between them. The CDR3 length is 14 residues. Here the CDR3 DNA reads TGTGCCAGCAGTTTTCGACAAAACACAGATACGCAGTATTTT. Translated: CASSFRQNTDTQYF.

The chain is built from TRBV4-3 and TRBJ1-2; D is perhaps TRBD1 (6 bases). CDR1 is LGHNA and CDR2 is YSLEER in the germline V gene. The length of the CDR3 is 16 residues. V dropped 0 bases and J dropped 6 bases, with 17 bases sitting between them. The DNA for the CDR3 is TGCGCCAGCAGCCAAGATAGGGGCTCGGGGGCCGATGGCTACACCTTC. Translated, it gives CASSQDRGSGADGYTF.

The gene calls are TRBV12-3 or TRBV12-4 and TRBJ1-5; 12 nucleotides align to TRBD1. The CDR3 consists of 18 residues. After removal of 3 bases from V and 6 bases from J, the junction contained 12 bases not matched to a gene. The CDR3 region is CASSLVGTGGLGFQPQHF. In nucleotides, the CDR3 is TGTGCCAGCAGTTTGGTGGGGACAGGGGGCCTGGGGTTTCAGCCCCAGCATTTT.

The rearrangement links TRBV5-1 to TRBJ2-7, with TRBD1 as a possible D gene (6 bases). CDR1 and CDR2 from the germline V gene are SGHRS and YFSETQ. The CDR3 spans 14 residues. The V gene lost 4 bases and the J gene lost 6 bases, with 17 bases spanning the gap. The CDR3 region has the DNA TGCGCCAGCAGCCCTCGGGACAAACCCTGCGAGCAGTACTTC. Amino acids: CASSPRDKPCEQYF.

The J gene is TRBJ1-2, the V gene TRBV20-1, with 9 bases identical to TRBD1. From germline, CDR1 is DFQATT and CDR2 SNEGSKA (reference sequence). The CDR3 length is 14 residues. The V gene end was trimmed by 1 base and the J gene end by 5 bases; junction bases not matched to a gene: 5. CDR3 loop: CSARAPGQGYGYTF. As DNA, the CDR3 is TGCAGTGCTAGAGCTCCGGGACAGGGTTATGGCTACACCTTC.

The CDR3 DNA follows: TGTGCCAGCAGCGTAGAGTGGACTAGTGCCTACAATGAGCAGTTCTTC. Translation gives CASSVEWTSAYNEQFF. V and J are TRBV9 and TRBJ2-1; 7 nucleotides align to TRBD2. CDR3 size: 16 residues. CDR1 and CDR2 (germline): SGDLS, YYNGEE. V lost 0 bases to trimming and J lost 2 bases; unmatched junction nucleotides: 5.

This clonotype showed up just once. The chain has TRBV6-4 and TRBJ2-3, with unresolved D. Germline V gene sequence: CDR1 MRHNA, CDR2 SNTAGT. V was clipped by 6 bases and J by 0 bases, with 10 bases between them. The CDR3 totals 14 residues. CDR3 in DNA: TGTGCCAGCAGGGTACACGCAAGCACAGATACGCAGTATTTT. The encoded protein is CASRVHASTDTQYF.

The rearrangement joins TRBV7-9 to TRBJ2-5, with 8 bases lining up with TRBD2. The CDR3 has 15 amino acids. Trimming removed 0 bases from V and 5 bases from J; junction bases left unmatched: 5. The V gene's germline CDR1 is SEHNR and CDR2 FQNEAQ (reference sequence). The CDR3 loop is CASSLAGGAGETQYF. In DNA, the CDR3 is TGTGCCAGCAGCTTAGCCGGGGGGGCCGGGGAGACCCAGTACTTC.

This clonotype was picked up a small number of times. The J gene is TRBJ1-2, the V gene TRBV7-2; a weak D match, TRBD1 (5 bases). Per the germline V gene, CDR1 is SGHTA and CDR2 is FQGNSA. The CDR3 runs 16 residues. V was cut by 5 bases and J by 5 bases, with 21 bases left in between. CDR3 coding DNA: TGTGCCAGCAGCATGGCCGGACAAGGGGTCGATTATGGCTACACCTTC. Protein: CASSMAGQGVDYGYTF.

The chain employs TRBV7-3 and TRBJ2-1, with TRBD2 as a possible D gene (6 bases). CDR3 length: 14 amino acids. The germline V gene encodes CDR1 SGHTA and CDR2 FQGTGA. V dropped 6 bases and J dropped 5 bases, with 14 bases sitting between them. CDR3 sequence reads: CASSASGPNNEQFF. The CDR3 nucleotides read TGTGCCAGCAGTGCCAGCGGGCCCAACAATGAGCAGTTCTTC.

The chain has TRBV29-1 and TRBJ1-1; TRBD1 matches 7 bases. Germline V lookup: CDR1 SQVTM, CDR2 ANQGSEA. The CDR3 contains 17 residues. The junction had 22 bases not matched to a gene; V was cut back by 5 bases and J by 7 bases. The CDR3 DNA is TGCAGCGTTTCCCACAGGGGCCGCGTGGGGCTGCAGGATGAAGCTTTCTTT. This sequence encodes CSVSHRGRVGLQDEAFF.

The chain combines TRBV29-1 with TRBJ1-5, with D possibly matching TRBD1 (6 bases). The CDR3 covers 13 residues. Germline V gene lookup returns CDR1 SQVTM and CDR2 ANQGSEA. Trimming took 5 bases from V and 4 from J, leaving 12 bases between them. The CDR3 nucleotides read TGCAGCGTTTCAGACAGGAGGAATCAGCCCCAGCATTTT. Translation: CSVSDRRNQPQHF.

V is TRBV4-3 and J is TRBJ2-1; maybe TRBD2 (7 bases). Per germline, CDR1 LGHNA and CDR2 YSLEER. The CDR3 is made up of 16 amino acids. Trimming took 4 bases from V and 7 from J, leaving 20 bases between them. The CDR3 here is CASSPENGGPRNEQFF. The CDR3 bases are TGCGCCAGCAGCCCCGAGAACGGGGGGCCAAGAAATGAGCAGTTCTTC.

CDR3 sequence reads: CASSQDLRGGNEQFF. The CDR3 coding sequence is TGTGCCAGCAGCCAAGATCTCCGGGGCGGCAATGAGCAGTTCTTC. The chain has TRBV3-1 and TRBJ2-1; either TRBD1 or TRBD2 may fit D (5 bases each). The CDR3 contains 15 residues. V shed 0 bases and J shed 6 bases, with 12 bases lying between them. The germline gives CDR1 LGHDT, CDR2 YNNKEL (reference sequence).

V gene TRBV29-1 combines with J gene TRBJ2-2, with a possible D match to TRBD2 (5 bases). The CDR3 runs 14 residues. Germline V gene data show CDR1 as SQVTM and CDR2 as ANQGSEA. The V gene lost 0 bases and the J gene lost 5 bases, with 10 bases spanning the gap. The CDR3 here is CSVEEGSGTGELFF. For the CDR3, the DNA is TGCAGCGTTGAAGAAGGGTCGGGAACCGGGGAGCTGTTTTTT.

This rearrangement joins TRBV4-3 to TRBJ2-3; 9 nucleotides line up with TRBD2. V was clipped by 1 base and J by 4 bases; unmatched bases: 12. CDR1 is LGHNA and CDR2 is YSLEER in the germline V gene. The length of the CDR3 is 18 residues. CDR3 DNA sequence: TGCGCCAGCAGCCAAGGCGAAGCGGGGGGCCTTCTCTCAGATACGCAGTATTTT. This codes for CASSQGEAGGLLSDTQYF.

The table lists this clonotype with a few counts. The V call is TRBV6-5, the J call TRBJ1-6; the match to TRBD1 covers 12 bases. The CDR3 length is 15 residues. CDR1 is MNHEY and CDR2 is SVGAGI in the germline V gene. After removal of 6 bases from V and 10 bases from J, the junction contained 7 bases not matched to a gene. The CDR3 nucleotides read TGTGCCAGCAGCCTCCGGGACAGGGGGCGGTCACCCCTCCACTTT. Translating gives CASSLRDRGRSPLHF.